The 3 T cell receptor beta chains below were found in one sample sequenced in a study of T cells in women clearing cervical HPV infection. Here immunoSEQ multiplex PCR was the method, and the copy in TCRdb shows in-frame clones only, minus some. The sample totals about 29,000 clones; its top ten clones hold around 2.8%. Sequences were obtained from blood buffy coat. These receptor sequences come from a woman between 18 and 75 years old with a cervical HPV16 infection that either progressed to CIN3+ or cleared (not recorded which).

Comment on this clone: The CDR3 extends 3 residues past the end of the read, so its final part is completed from the germline J gene. This chain joins TRBV5-5 and TRBJ2-3, with 14 positions matching TRBD2. CDR1 and CDR2 from the germline V gene are SGHKS and YYEKEE (reference sequence). Losses at the gene ends were 3 bases for V and 3 bases for J; bases not matched to a gene: 0. The CDR3 is 15 amino acids. The part of the CDR3 DNA that was read is TGTGCCAGCAGCTGGACTAGCGGGAGGACAGATACG. This codes for CASSWTSGRTDT. The whole CDR3 region reads CASSWTSGRTDTQYF.

As for this clone: The read stops 3 residues short of the end of the CDR3; the missing end is completed from the germline J gene. The chain has TRBV7-8 and TRBJ2-3, with TRBD1 matching 8 bases. Germline lookup yields CDR1 SGHVS and CDR2 FQNEAQ. The length of the CDR3 is 15 residues. V trimming: 5 bases; J trimming: 2 bases; junction bases outside the gene matches: 6. The DNA read from the CDR3 is TGTGCCAGCAGCCCGCGGACAGGGTTCACAGATACG. Protein product: CASSPRTGFTDT. The CDR3 in its entirety is CASSPRTGFTDTQYF.

As for this clone: The CDR3 end is not reached by the read, which stops 3 residues before it; the germline J gene fills it in. The V and J genes are TRBV6-2 or TRBV6-3 and TRBJ1-2; 7 bases fit TRBD1. J was trimmed by 0 bases and V by 5 bases; bases with no gene match: 6. The length of the CDR3 is 15 residues. In germline, CDR1 is MNHEY, CDR2 SVGEGT. The DNA read from the CDR3 is TGTGCCAGCAGTCAACCGGGACAGCCTAACTATGGC. It codes for CASSQPGQPNYG. The whole CDR3 protein is CASSQPGQPNYGYTF.